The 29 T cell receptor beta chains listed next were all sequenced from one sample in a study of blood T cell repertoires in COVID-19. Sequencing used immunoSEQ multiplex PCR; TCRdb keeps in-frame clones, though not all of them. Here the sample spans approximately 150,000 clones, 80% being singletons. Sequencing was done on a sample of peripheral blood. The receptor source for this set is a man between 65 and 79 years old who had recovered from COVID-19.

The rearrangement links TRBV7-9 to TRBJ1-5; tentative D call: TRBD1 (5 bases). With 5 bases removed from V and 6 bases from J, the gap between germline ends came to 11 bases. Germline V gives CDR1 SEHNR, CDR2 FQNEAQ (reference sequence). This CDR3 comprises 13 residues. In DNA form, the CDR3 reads TGTGCCAGCAGCCTAGGGACTGGTCAGCCCCAGCATTTT. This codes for CASSLGTGQPQHF.

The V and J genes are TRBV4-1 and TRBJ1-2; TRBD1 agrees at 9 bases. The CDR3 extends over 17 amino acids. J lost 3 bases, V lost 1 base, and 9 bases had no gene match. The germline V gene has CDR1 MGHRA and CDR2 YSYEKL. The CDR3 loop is CASSQAPGQGPDYGYTF. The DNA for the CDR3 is TGCGCCAGCAGCCAAGCACCGGGACAGGGACCGGACTATGGCTACACCTTC.

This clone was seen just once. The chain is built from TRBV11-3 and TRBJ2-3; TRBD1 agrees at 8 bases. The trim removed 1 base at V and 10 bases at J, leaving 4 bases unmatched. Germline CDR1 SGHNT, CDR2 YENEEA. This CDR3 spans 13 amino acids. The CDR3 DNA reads TGTGCCAGCAGCTTAGGCCAGGGGGCGGCGCAGTATTTT. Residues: CASSLGQGAAQYF.

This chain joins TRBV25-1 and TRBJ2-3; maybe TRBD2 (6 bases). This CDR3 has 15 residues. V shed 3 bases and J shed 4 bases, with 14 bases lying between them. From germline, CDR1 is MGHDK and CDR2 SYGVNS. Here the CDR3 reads CASSDNLLASDTQYF. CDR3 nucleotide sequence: TGTGCCAGCAGTGACAATCTTCTAGCGTCAGATACGCAGTATTTT.

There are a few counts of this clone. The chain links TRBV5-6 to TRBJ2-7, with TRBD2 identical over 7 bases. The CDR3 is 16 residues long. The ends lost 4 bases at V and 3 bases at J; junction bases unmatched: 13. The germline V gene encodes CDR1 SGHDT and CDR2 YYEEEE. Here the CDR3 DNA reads TGTGCCAGCAGCCTCCTCGGAGCGGGATCAGGCTACGAGCAGTACTTC. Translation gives CASSLLGAGSGYEQYF. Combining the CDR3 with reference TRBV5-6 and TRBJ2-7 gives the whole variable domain DAGVTQSPTHLIKTRGQQVTLRCSPKSGHDTVSWYQQALGQGPQFIFQYYEEEERQRGNFPDRFSGHQFPNYSSELNVNALLLGDSALYLCASSLLGAGSGYEQYFGPGTRLTVT.

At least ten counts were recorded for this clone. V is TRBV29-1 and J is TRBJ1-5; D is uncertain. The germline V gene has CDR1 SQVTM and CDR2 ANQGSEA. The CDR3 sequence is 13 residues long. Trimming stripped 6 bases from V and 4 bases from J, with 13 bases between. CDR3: CSVRADENQPQHF. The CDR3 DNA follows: TGCAGCGTCCGCGCCGATGAGAATCAGCCCCAGCATTTT. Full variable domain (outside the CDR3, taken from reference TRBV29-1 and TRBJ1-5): SAVISQKPSRDICQRGTSLTIQCQVDSQVTMMFWYRQQPGQSLTLIATANQGSEATYESGFVIDKFPISRPNLTFSTLTVSNMSPEDSSIYLCSVRADENQPQHFGDGTRLSIL.

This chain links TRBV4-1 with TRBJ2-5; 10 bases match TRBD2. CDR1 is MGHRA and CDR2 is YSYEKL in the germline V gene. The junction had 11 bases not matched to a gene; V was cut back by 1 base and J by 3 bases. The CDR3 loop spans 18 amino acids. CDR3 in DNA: TGCGCCAGCAGCCAAGCCTCTGCCGGGCTAGCGGGAGAAGAGACCCAGTACTTC. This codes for CASSQASAGLAGEETQYF.

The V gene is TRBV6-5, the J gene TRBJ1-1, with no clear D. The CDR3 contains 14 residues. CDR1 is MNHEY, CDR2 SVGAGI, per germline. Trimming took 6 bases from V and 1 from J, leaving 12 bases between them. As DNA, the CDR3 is TGTGCCAGCAGCGATCCCAGAGGGAACACTGAAGCTTTCTTT. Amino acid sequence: CASSDPRGNTEAFF.

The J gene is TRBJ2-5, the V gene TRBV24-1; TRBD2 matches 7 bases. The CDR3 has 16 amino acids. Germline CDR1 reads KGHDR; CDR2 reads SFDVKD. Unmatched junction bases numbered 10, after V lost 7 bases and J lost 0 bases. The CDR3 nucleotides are TGTGCCACCAGCCCGGGTGGGGCGGGGGACCAAGAGACCCAGTACTTC. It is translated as CATSPGGAGDQETQYF.

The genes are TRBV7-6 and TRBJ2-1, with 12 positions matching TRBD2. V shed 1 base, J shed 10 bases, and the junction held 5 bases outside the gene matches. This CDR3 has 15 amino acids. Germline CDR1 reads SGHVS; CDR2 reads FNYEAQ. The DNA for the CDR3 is TGTGCCAGCAGCTTAGTCCCTAGCGGGAGGGCCGAGCAGTTCTTC. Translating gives CASSLVPSGRAEQFF.

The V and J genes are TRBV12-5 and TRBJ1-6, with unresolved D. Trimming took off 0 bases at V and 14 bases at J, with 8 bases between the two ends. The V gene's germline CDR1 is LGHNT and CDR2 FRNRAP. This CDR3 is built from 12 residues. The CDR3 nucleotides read TGTGCTAGTGGTTTGGTCGGGTCGACCCTCCACTTT. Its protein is CASGLVGSTLHF.

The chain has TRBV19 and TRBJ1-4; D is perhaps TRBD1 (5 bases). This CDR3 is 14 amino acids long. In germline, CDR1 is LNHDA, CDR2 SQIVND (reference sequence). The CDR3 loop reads CAAGRAAFNEKLFF. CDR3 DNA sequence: TGTGCAGCAGGCAGGGCAGCTTTTAATGAAAAACTGTTTTTT.

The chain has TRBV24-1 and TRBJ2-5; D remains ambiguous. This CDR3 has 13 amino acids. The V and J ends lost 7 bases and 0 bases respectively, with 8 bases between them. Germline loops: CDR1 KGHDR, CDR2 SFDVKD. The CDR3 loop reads CATRSPDQETQYF. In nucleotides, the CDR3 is TGTGCCACCAGGTCGCCAGACCAAGAGACCCAGTACTTC.

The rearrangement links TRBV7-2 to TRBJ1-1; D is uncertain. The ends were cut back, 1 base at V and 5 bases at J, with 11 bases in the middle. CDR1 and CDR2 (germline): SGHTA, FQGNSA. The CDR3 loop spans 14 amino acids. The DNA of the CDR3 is TGTGCCAGCAGCTTAGGATGTCCGGGGACTGAAGCTTTCTTT. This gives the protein CASSLGCPGTEAFF.

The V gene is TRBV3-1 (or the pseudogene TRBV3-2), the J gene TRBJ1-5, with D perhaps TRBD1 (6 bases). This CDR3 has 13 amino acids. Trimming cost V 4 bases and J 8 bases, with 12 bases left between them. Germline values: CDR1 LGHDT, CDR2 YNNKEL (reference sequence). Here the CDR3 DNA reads TGTGCCAGCAGCCTGGGGACACAGGAGCCCCAGCATTTT. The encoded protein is CASSLGTQEPQHF.

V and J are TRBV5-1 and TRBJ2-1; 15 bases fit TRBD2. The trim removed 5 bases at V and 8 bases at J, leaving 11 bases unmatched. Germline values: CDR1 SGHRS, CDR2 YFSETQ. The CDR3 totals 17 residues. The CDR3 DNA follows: TGCGCCAGCAGTACAGGAGGGACTAGCGGGAGGCAGCATGAGCAGTTCTTC. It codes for CASSTGGTSGRQHEQFF. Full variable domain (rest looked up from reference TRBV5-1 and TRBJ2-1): KAGVTQTPRYLIKTRGQQVTLSCSPISGHRSVSWYQQTPGQGLQFLFEYFSETQRNKGNFPGRFSGRQFSNSRSEMNVSTLELGDSALYLCASSTGGTSGRQHEQFFGPGTRLTVL.

The CDR3 here is CASSQGPGSYEQYF. As DNA, the CDR3 is TGTGCCAGCAGCCAAGGTCCAGGATCCTACGAGCAGTACTTC. The chain has TRBV3-1 (or the pseudogene TRBV3-2) and TRBJ2-7; D not certain. The length of the CDR3 is 14 residues. CDR1 and CDR2 from the germline V gene are LGHDT and YNNKEL (reference sequence). The V and J ends lost 1 base and 1 base respectively, with 8 bases between them.

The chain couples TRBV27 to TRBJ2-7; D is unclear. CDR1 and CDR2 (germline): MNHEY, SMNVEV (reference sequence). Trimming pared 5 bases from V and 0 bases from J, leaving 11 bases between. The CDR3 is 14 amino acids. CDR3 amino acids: CASSPPGSSYEQYF. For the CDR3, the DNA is TGTGCCAGCAGTCCCCCCGGGTCCTCCTACGAGCAGTACTTC.

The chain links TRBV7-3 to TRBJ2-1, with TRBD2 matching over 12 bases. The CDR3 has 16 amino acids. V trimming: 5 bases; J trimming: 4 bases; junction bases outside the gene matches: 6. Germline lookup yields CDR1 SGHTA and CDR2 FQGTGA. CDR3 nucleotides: TGTGCCAGCAGCCTTGGGACTAGCGGGTTATACAATGAGCAGTTCTTC. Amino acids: CASSLGTSGLYNEQFF.

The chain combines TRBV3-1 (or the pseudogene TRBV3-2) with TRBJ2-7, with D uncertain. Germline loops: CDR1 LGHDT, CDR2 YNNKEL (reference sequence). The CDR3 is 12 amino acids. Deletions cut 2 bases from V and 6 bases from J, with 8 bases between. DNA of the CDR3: TGTGCCAGCAGCCAATCGTTCGGCGAGCAGTACTTC. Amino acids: CASSQSFGEQYF.

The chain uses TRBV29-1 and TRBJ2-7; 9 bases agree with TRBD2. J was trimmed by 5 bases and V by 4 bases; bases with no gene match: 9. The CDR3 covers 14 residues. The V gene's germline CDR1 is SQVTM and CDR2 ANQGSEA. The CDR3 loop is CSVVLAGGRNEQYF. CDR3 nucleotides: TGCAGCGTTGTACTAGCGGGTGGAAGAAACGAGCAGTACTTC.

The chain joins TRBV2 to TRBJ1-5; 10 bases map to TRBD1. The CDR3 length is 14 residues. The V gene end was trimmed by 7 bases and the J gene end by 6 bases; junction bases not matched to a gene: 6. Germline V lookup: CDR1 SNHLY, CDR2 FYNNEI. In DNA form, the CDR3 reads TGTGCCAGCATTCCAGGACAGGGGGGTCAGCCCCAGCATTTT. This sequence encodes CASIPGQGGQPQHF.

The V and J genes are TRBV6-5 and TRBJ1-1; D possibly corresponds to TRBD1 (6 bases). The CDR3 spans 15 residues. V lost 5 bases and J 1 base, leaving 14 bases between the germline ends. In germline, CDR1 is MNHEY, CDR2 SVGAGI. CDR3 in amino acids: CASSHPTGGNTEAFF. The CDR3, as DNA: TGTGCCAGCAGTCACCCGACAGGAGGGAACACTGAAGCTTTCTTT.

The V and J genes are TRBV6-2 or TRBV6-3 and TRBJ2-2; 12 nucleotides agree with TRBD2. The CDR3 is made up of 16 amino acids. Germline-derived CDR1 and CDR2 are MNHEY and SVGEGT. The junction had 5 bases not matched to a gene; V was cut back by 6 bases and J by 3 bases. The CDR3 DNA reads TGTGCCAGCAGCCCTAGCGGGGGGGATTACACCGGGGAGCTGTTTTTT. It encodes CASSPSGGDYTGELFF.

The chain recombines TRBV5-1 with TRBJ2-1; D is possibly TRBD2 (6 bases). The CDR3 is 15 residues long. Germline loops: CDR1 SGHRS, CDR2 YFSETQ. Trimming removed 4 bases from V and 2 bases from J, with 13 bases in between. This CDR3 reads CASSGDGSPYNEQFF. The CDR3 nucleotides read TGCGCCAGCAGCGGGGACGGGAGCCCCTACAATGAGCAGTTCTTC.

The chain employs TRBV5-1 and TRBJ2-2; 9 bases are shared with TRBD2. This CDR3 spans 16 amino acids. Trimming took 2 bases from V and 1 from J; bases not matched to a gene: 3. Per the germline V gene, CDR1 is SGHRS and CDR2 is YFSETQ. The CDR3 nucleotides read TGCGCCAGCAGCTTCGGAGCGGGAGGGAACACCGGGGAGCTGTTTTTT. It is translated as CASSFGAGGNTGELFF.

The CDR3 loop is CASSLGTSGRGEQFF. The CDR3 DNA is TGTGCCAGCAGCCTCGGGACTAGCGGGAGGGGCGAGCAGTTCTTC. The chain is built from TRBV6-4 and TRBJ2-1; 16 nucleotides agree with TRBD2. This CDR3 is built from 15 residues. Germline trimming cut 6 bases from V and 10 bases from J; bases unmatched to any gene: 6. Germline CDR1 is MRHNA and CDR2 is SNTAGT.

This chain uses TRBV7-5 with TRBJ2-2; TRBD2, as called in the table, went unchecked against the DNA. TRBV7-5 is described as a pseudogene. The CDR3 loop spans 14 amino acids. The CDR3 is CARRPTSDTGELFF. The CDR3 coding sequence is TGTGCCAGAAGACCGACTAGTGACACCGGGGAGCTGTTTTTT.

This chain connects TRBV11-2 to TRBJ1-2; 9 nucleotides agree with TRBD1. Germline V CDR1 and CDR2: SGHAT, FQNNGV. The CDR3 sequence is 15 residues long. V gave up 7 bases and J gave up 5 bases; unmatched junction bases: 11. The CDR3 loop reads CASTRPGQGRYGYTF. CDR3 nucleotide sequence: TGTGCCAGCACCAGACCGGGACAGGGACGGTATGGCTACACCTTC.